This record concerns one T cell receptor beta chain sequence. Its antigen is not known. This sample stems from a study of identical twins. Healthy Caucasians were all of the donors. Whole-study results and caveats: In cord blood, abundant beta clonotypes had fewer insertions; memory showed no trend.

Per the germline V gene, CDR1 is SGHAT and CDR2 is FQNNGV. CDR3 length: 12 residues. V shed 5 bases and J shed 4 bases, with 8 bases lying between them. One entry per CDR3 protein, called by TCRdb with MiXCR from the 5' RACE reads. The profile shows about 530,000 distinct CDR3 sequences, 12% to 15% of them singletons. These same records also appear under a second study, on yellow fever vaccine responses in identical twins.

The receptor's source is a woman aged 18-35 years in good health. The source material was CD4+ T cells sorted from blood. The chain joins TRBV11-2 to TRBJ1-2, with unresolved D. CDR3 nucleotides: TGTGCCAGCAGCCCGGACGGCTATGGCTACACCTTC. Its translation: CASSPDGYGYTF.